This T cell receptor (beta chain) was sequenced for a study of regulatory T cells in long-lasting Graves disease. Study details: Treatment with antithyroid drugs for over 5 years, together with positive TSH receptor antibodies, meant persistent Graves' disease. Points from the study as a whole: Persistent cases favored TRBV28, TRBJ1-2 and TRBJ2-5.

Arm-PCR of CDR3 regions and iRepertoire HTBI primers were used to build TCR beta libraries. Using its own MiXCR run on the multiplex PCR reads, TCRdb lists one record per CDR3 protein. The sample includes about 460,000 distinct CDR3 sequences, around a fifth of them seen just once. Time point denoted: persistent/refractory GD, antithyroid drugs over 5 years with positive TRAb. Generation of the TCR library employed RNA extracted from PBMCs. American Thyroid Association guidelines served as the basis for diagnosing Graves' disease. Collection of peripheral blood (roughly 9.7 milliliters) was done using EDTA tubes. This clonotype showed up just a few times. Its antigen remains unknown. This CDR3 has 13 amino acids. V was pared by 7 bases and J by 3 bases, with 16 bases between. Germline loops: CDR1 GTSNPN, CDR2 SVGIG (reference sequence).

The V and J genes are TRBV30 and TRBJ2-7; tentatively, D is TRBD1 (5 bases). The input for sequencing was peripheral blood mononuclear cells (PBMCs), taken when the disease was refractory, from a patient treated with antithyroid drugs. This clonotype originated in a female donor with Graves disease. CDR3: CASTGPTVYEQYF. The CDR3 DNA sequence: TGTGCCTCCACTGGACCGACAGTCTACGAGCAGTACTTC.